These 29 T cell receptor beta chains share one sample of origin, sequenced in a study of Graves' ophthalmopathy and Graves' hyperthyroidism. TCR beta CDR3 regions were amplified from RNA transcripts. The first-round RT-PCR employed HTBI primers together with the Qiagen OneStep RT-PCR kit. A multiplex PCR was then performed as the second round. MiXCR, applied by TCRdb to the multiplex PCR reads, yields one record per CDR3 protein. The data show hundreds of thousands of distinct CDR3 sequences, with roughly 21% seen just once and roughly 3.2% held by the top ten. Sequenced input: peripheral blood. These receptors were taken from a woman aged 18-35 years with stable Graves' hyperthyroidism.

The gene calls are TRBV30 and TRBJ1-6, with a possible D match to TRBD1 (6 bases). Deletions cut 1 base from V and 10 bases from J, with 11 bases between. This CDR3 has 13 residues. CDR1 and CDR2 from the germline V gene are GTSNPN and SVGIG (reference sequence). CDR3 DNA: TGTGCCTGGAGTGGGACAGTCAGATCACCCCTCCACTTT. It codes for CAWSGTVRSPLHF.

This clonotype has a count of ten or more. The chain couples TRBV12-3 or TRBV12-4 to TRBJ1-3, with D possibly matching TRBD1 (5 bases). Trimming cost V 6 bases and J 4 bases, with 16 bases left between them. The CDR3 is made up of 15 amino acids. CDR3 loop: CASRPLEGIGNTIYF. The CDR3 bases are TGTGCCAGCAGACCCTTGGAGGGGATCGGAAACACCATATATTTT.

CDR3 in amino acids: CASSRRQTPGNQPQHF. The DNA of the CDR3 is TGTGCCAGCAGTCGAAGACAGACACCAGGCAATCAGCCCCAGCATTTT. V is TRBV12-3 or TRBV12-4 and J is TRBJ1-5; possible D gene TRBD1, 5 bases. CDR3 size: 16 residues. V lost 5 bases to trimming and J lost 2 bases, with 16 bases between them.

The table lists this clonotype with many counts. The rearrangement joins TRBV6-2 or TRBV6-3 to TRBJ1-1, with a tentative D call TRBD1 (5 bases). In germline, CDR1 is MNHEY, CDR2 SVGEGT. Trimming took off 2 bases at V and 4 bases at J, with 17 bases between the two ends. The CDR3 contains 16 residues. CDR3 DNA: TGTGCCAGCAGTTACGGACTTGGGCAGGGTGGCACTGAAGCTTTCTTT. Amino acid sequence: CASSYGLGQGGTEAFF.

This sequence joins TRBV19 and TRBJ1-2, with D possibly matching TRBD1 (6 bases). Looked up from germline, CDR1 is LNHDA and CDR2 is SQIVND (reference sequence). The CDR3 length is 15 residues. V was shortened by 7 bases and J by 4 bases, with 19 bases between the two germline ends. CDR3 nucleotide sequence: TGTGCCAGTACCGCGGGGGGCCTCGGCGGCTATGGCTACACCTTC. Its translation is CASTAGGLGGYGYTF.

At least ten counts were recorded for this clonotype. The CDR3 DNA is TGCAGTGCTAGAGGTTCATCGTATAGCAATCAGCCCCAGCATTTT. It specifies CSARGSSYSNQPQHF. The chain links TRBV20-1 to TRBJ1-5; D uncertain. The V and J ends lost 1 base and 0 bases respectively, with 10 bases between them. CDR1 and CDR2 (germline): DFQATT, SNEGSKA (reference sequence). The CDR3 loop spans 15 amino acids.

This clonotype came up many times. This chain connects TRBV9 to TRBJ2-7, with 10 bases fitting TRBD2. CDR1 is SGDLS, CDR2 YYNGEE, per germline. J lost 6 bases, V lost 0 bases, and 6 bases had no gene match. There are 15 residues in the CDR3. CDR3 DNA sequence: TGTGCCAGCAGCGTAGGGGCTAGCGGGAGACGCGAGCAGTACTTC. Its translation is CASSVGASGRREQYF.

This clonotype was seen a handful of times. The chain couples TRBV11-1 to TRBJ1-5; D ambiguous. Germline loops: CDR1 SGHAT, CDR2 FQDESV (reference sequence). V was shortened by 1 base and J by 0 bases, with 13 bases between the two germline ends. The CDR3 consists of 17 residues. CDR3 coding DNA: TGTGCCAGCAGCTTAGAAGGTCCAGGCTTTAGCAATCAGCCCCAGCATTTT. Protein: CASSLEGPGFSNQPQHF.

To note about this clonotype: An end of the junction does not agree with germline; a read error may underlie this. This chain uses TRBV7-3 with TRBJ2-7; 10 bases fit TRBD2. Germline V gene data show CDR1 as SGHTA and CDR2 as FQGTGA. The CDR3 runs 14 residues. The CDR3 sequence: CPSSLVLAGAEQYF. CDR3 DNA: TGTCCCAGCAGCTTAGTTCTAGCGGGAGCCGAGCAGTACTTC. The entire variable domain, with the rest obtained from reference TRBV7-3 and TRBJ2-7, is as follows: GAGVSQTPSNKVTEKGKYVELRCDPISGHTALYWYRQSLGQGPEFLIYFQGTGAADDSGLPNDRFFAVRPEGSVSTLKIQRTERGDSAVYLCPSSLVLAGAEQYFGPGTRLTVT.

There are many counts of this clonotype. This sequence joins TRBV7-8 and TRBJ1-1, with D perhaps TRBD1 (6 bases). Trimming took 1 base from V and 5 from J, leaving 17 bases between them. The CDR3 contains 16 residues. Germline loops: CDR1 SGHVS, CDR2 FQNEAQ. As DNA, the CDR3 is TGTGCCAGCAGCTTAGTTTCGGGACACCTTCGAACTGAAGCTTTCTTT. This translates into CASSLVSGHLRTEAFF.

This clonotype has at least ten counts. The chain employs TRBV20-1 and TRBJ2-7, with D perhaps matching TRBD1 (5 bases). Trimming took 5 bases from V and 2 from J, leaving 16 bases between them. CDR3 size: 14 residues. The germline V gene has CDR1 DFQATT and CDR2 SNEGSKA (reference sequence). The CDR3, as DNA: TGCAGTGCTGGGGCAGACCGACTCCCCTACGAGCAGTACTTC. Amino acid sequence: CSAGADRLPYEQYF.

Many counts were recorded for this clonotype. This chain joins TRBV2 and TRBJ2-7, with 7 bases identical to TRBD1. Germline CDR1 is SNHLY and CDR2 is FYNNEI. Trimming removed 8 bases from V and 3 bases from J; junction bases left unmatched: 10. The CDR3 totals 14 residues. The CDR3 sequence: CASQLPGQNYEQYF. CDR3 coding DNA: TGTGCCAGCCAGCTTCCGGGACAGAACTACGAGCAGTACTTC.

This clonotype was detected many times. The V and J genes are TRBV6-5 and TRBJ2-7; D unresolved. V shed 4 bases and J shed 6 bases, with 25 bases lying between them. The CDR3 consists of 17 residues. Germline V CDR1 and CDR2: MNHEY, SVGAGI. In DNA, the CDR3 is TGTGCCAGCAGTTCGGCGGTGTGGGTCCAAAACGGAATCGAGCAGTACTTC. Translating gives CASSSAVWVQNGIEQYF.

The table lists this clonotype with many counts. The rearrangement joins TRBV4-3 to TRBJ2-7; tentatively, D is TRBD2 (5 bases). Germline-derived CDR1 and CDR2 are LGHNA and YSLEER. CDR3 length equals 15 residues. V was clipped by 0 bases and J by 3 bases, with 12 bases between them. This CDR3 reads CASSQEWLGSYEQYF. The CDR3 DNA sequence: TGCGCCAGCAGCCAAGAATGGCTAGGGAGCTACGAGCAGTACTTC.

This clonotype was detected many times. J is TRBJ1-2 and V is TRBV6-2 or TRBV6-3; 9 positions agree with TRBD1. Looked up from germline, CDR1 is MNHEY and CDR2 is SVGEGT. The CDR3 totals 15 residues. The V and J ends lost 4 bases and 7 bases, in that order; junction bases with no gene match: 10. In DNA, the CDR3 is TGTGCCAGCAGTTCACTCAGGGACAGGGTTGGTGGCTACACCTTC. This gives the protein CASSSLRDRVGGYTF.

This clonotype has a count of ten or more. This rearrangement joins TRBV4-1 to TRBJ2-7, with a tentative D call TRBD2 (6 bases). The CDR3 contains 14 residues. V was trimmed by 0 bases and J by 6 bases, leaving 12 bases between them. From germline, CDR1 is MGHRA and CDR2 YSYEKL. The CDR3 region has the DNA TGCGCCAGCAGCCAAGAAACGGGAGCGATCGAGCAGTACTTC. Its protein is CASSQETGAIEQYF.

Points on this clonotype: A much bigger clone sits one base away, suggesting this may be a read error. This CDR3 fails to terminate in the conserved phenylalanine or tryptophan, so it likely reflects a read error. The chain's CDR3 is CASSQRGSSGYTI. The CDR3 DNA is TGTGCCAGCAGCCAGAGGGGGAGTAGTGGCTACACCATC. The V call is TRBV28, the J call TRBJ1-2, with D possibly TRBD1 on 6 matching bases. Germline CDR1 MDHEN, CDR2 SYDVKM. The ends were cut back, 6 bases at V and 7 bases at J, with 15 bases in the middle. The CDR3 spans 13 residues.

Many counts were recorded for this clonotype. This rearrangement joins TRBV28 to TRBJ1-2, with D perhaps matching TRBD1 (5 bases). Looked up from germline, CDR1 is MDHEN and CDR2 is SYDVKM. The CDR3 is made up of 14 amino acids. V lost 2 bases and J 4 bases, leaving 11 bases between the germline ends. The CDR3 protein is CASSLEDTIYGYTF. CDR3 DNA: TGTGCCAGCAGTTTAGAGGACACTATCTATGGCTACACCTTC.

This clonotype has a handful of counts. The chain couples TRBV28 to TRBJ1-5; D gene unclear. Germline V gives CDR1 MDHEN, CDR2 SYDVKM. Deletions cut 4 bases from V and 0 bases from J, with 13 bases between. The CDR3 contains 16 residues. The CDR3 sequence: CASSSKKGRSNQPQHF. DNA of the CDR3: TGTGCCAGCAGTTCGAAGAAAGGGCGTAGCAATCAGCCCCAGCATTTT.

This clonotype has a count of ten or more. The rearrangement links TRBV20-1 to TRBJ2-7; TRBD2 is a possible D gene (6 bases). CDR1 DFQATT and CDR2 SNEGSKA come from the germline V gene (reference sequence). V was shortened by 6 bases and J by 7 bases, with 13 bases between the two germline ends. This CDR3 is built from 11 residues. CDR3 DNA: TGCAGTGCGGTGGGAGCGGGTGAGCAGTACTTC. Amino acid sequence: CSAVGAGEQYF.

This clonotype was observed a handful of times. The rearrangement links TRBV24-1 to TRBJ2-7, with D perhaps assigned TRBD1 or TRBD2 (5 bases each). Germline CDR1 is KGHDR and CDR2 is SFDVKD. The length of the CDR3 is 15 residues. V gave up 2 bases and J gave up 5 bases, with 15 bases separating them. The CDR3 sequence: CATSDSGTVGDEQYF. CDR3 bases: TGTGCCACCAGTGATTCCGGGACGGTCGGGGACGAGCAGTACTTC.

V and J are TRBV20-1 and TRBJ1-5, with a tentative D call TRBD1 (5 bases). From germline, CDR1 is DFQATT and CDR2 SNEGSKA (reference sequence). Trimming left V 6 bases short and J 7 bases short, with 16 bases between. There are 13 residues in the CDR3. CDR3 bases: TGCAGTGCCCAGTGGCAGGGCGGGCAGCCCCAGCATTTT. The encoded protein is CSAQWQGGQPQHF.

The chain recombines TRBV6-1 with TRBJ2-5; D may be TRBD1 (6 bases). Germline V lookup: CDR1 MNHNS, CDR2 SASEGT. The CDR3 contains 15 residues. Trimming took 6 bases from V and 2 from J, leaving 16 bases between them. The CDR3, as DNA: TGTGCCAGCAGACACCTCAGGGGTCGGCAAGAGACCCAGTACTTC. Protein: CASRHLRGRQETQYF.

The V and J genes are TRBV28 and TRBJ2-7, with D possibly matching TRBD2 (5 bases). The CDR3 length is 15 residues. The germline V gene has CDR1 MDHEN and CDR2 SYDVKM. The V and J ends lost 5 bases and 3 bases respectively, with 17 bases between them. The CDR3 sequence is CASSHQARGIYEQYF. The CDR3 coding sequence is TGTGCCAGCAGTCACCAGGCCCGGGGTATCTACGAGCAGTACTTC.

This clonotype showed up many times. The J gene is TRBJ1-1, the V gene TRBV6-1; 8 bases map to TRBD1. V lost 5 bases to trimming and J lost 1 base; unmatched junction nucleotides: 6. CDR3 size: 15 residues. The germline V gene encodes CDR1 MNHNS and CDR2 SASEGT. CDR3: CASSRGQGPNTEAFF. CDR3 bases: TGTGCCAGCAGTCGCGGACAGGGCCCGAACACTGAAGCTTTCTTT.

The genes are TRBV7-9 and TRBJ2-7, with D possibly being TRBD1 or TRBD2 (5 bases each). This CDR3 has 15 residues. Looked up from germline, CDR1 is SEHNR and CDR2 is FQNEAQ (reference sequence). V lost 6 bases, J lost 6 bases, and 21 bases lay in between. CDR3 region: CASSRLQGAVVEQYF. As DNA, the CDR3 is TGTGCCAGCAGTCGGCTGCAGGGAGCTGTCGTCGAGCAGTACTTC.

This clonotype was counted many times. CDR3 region: CASSSHGQYQPQHF. In DNA form, the CDR3 reads TGTGCCAGCAGTTCCCACGGACAGTATCAGCCCCAGCATTTT. The rearrangement joins TRBV27 to TRBJ1-5, with a weak D call TRBD1 (6 bases). This CDR3 region has 14 residues. Germline V gene lookup returns CDR1 MNHEY and CDR2 SMNVEV (reference sequence). V was pared by 4 bases and J by 5 bases, with 12 bases between.

This clonotype was seen more than once but under ten times. A read error may explain this, as a much larger clone is one base away. The CDR3 nucleotides are TGTGCCAGCAGCCAGCAGGGAGAGGAGACCAAGTACTTC. Amino acid sequence: CASSQQGEETKYF. V usage is TRBV4-2 and J usage is TRBJ2-5, with D perhaps being TRBD1 or TRBD2 (5 bases each). The germline gives CDR1 LGHNA, CDR2 YNFKEQ. The CDR3 runs 13 residues.

This clonotype was seen many times. The chain uses TRBV11-1 and TRBJ2-4, with D possibly being TRBD1 (6 bases). This CDR3 has 13 amino acids. With 5 bases removed from V and 8 bases from J, the gap between germline ends came to 13 bases. Per germline, CDR1 SGHAT and CDR2 FQDESV (reference sequence). The CDR3 is CASSPPGAYIQYF. DNA for the CDR3: TGTGCCAGCAGCCCTCCAGGGGCCTACATTCAGTACTTC.